This TCR beta chain comes out of a study of technical replicates of blood from several donors. Germline lookup yields CDR1 MNHNY and CDR2 SVGAGI (reference sequence). There are 16 residues in the CDR3. V shed 5 bases and J 5 bases; nucleotides not matched to a gene: 9. Assay used: immunoSEQ multiplex PCR; TCRdb lists only in-frame clones, some missing. Of 95,000 to 100,000 clones in the sample, 96% were seen once. The source material was T cells isolated from PBMCs. This chain connects TRBV6-6 to TRBJ2-1; 10 bases are shared with TRBD2. This TCR came from a human donor in good health. This chain's CDR3 is CASSPLGSGGHNEQFF. The CDR3 DNA reads TGTGCCAGCAGTCCTCTGGGTAGCGGGGGGCACAATGAGCAGTTCTTC.